This paragraph reports one T cell receptor beta chain. Its antigen is not identified. This entry comes from a study of vaccination effects on CD4 cells after COVID-19. The authors isolated CD4+ T cells after less than eleven days of culture. SARS-CoV-2 infection was confirmed by PCR in the person between March and December 2020. The CDR3 contains 12 residues. V lost 8 bases, J lost 2 bases, and 10 bases lay in between. Germline values: CDR1 SEHNR, CDR2 FQNEAQ (reference sequence). Method: immunoSEQ multiplex PCR; TCRdb's copy keeps in-frame clones and lacks some. Among about 45,000 clones listed, around 70% were seen once.

The specimen comprised CD4+ T cells from PBMCs cultured without peptide, sampled before COVID-19 vaccination. This chain uses TRBV7-9 with TRBJ2-7, with D unresolved. The TCR comes from a human donor who had a prior SARS-CoV-2 infection. CDR3 DNA: TGTGCCAGCGGCCTTCAACCCTACGAGCAGTACTTC. It codes for CASGLQPYEQYF.